Shown below are 30 T cell receptor beta chains from a single sample sequenced in a study of blood T cell repertoires in COVID-19. Clones were sequenced by immunoSEQ multiplex PCR, and TCRdb holds only the in-frame ones, with some missing. The top ten hold over 0.45% of the sample, which has about 90,000 clones, around 88% seen once. The sequencing sample was made of peripheral blood. The origin of the receptors is a man aged 55 to 70 with acute or convalescent COVID-19.

The chain has TRBV19 and TRBJ2-7, with a possible D match to TRBD1 (6 bases). Germline CDR1 and CDR2: LNHDA and SQIVND (reference sequence). This CDR3 has 15 amino acids. The CDR3 DNA is TGTGCATCAGCCCCCCGGGACACCGAATGGGGCGAGCAGTACTTC. As protein: CASAPRDTEWGEQYF.

This clone was detected only once. The chain uses TRBV5-1 and TRBJ2-3; 9 bases are a match to TRBD2. The germline V gene has CDR1 SGHRS and CDR2 YFSETQ. There are 13 residues in the CDR3. V trimming: 4 bases; J trimming: 3 bases; junction bases outside the gene matches: 0. The CDR3 loop is CASSLAGTDTQYF. The CDR3, as DNA: TGCGCCAGCAGCCTAGCGGGAACAGATACGCAGTATTTT.

This clone has just a few counts. The chain carries TRBV9 and TRBJ1-5; D gene unclear. V was pared by 7 bases and J by 5 bases, with 10 bases between. Germline loops: CDR1 SGDLS, CDR2 YYNGEE. The CDR3 has 12 amino acids. The CDR3 sequence is CASGNRDQPQHF. The CDR3 DNA is TGTGCCAGCGGAAATCGGGATCAGCCCCAGCATTTT.

V is TRBV27 and J is TRBJ2-5; D gene unclear. This CDR3 spans 15 amino acids. From germline, CDR1 is MNHEY and CDR2 SMNVEV (reference sequence). Trimming removed 3 bases at V and 0 bases at J, with 11 bases between. The CDR3 sequence: CASSFLPLYQETQYF. The CDR3 nucleotides read TGTGCCAGCAGTTTTCTACCTCTGTACCAAGAGACCCAGTACTTC.

This chain uses TRBV2 with TRBJ1-2, with unresolved D. The CDR3 is made up of 13 amino acids. V was shortened by 7 bases and J by 6 bases, with 15 bases between the two germline ends. Germline lookup yields CDR1 SNHLY and CDR2 FYNNEI. The CDR3 coding sequence is TGTGCCAGCAAGAGGGTCCAAGGCAATGGCTACACCTTC. Amino acids: CASKRVQGNGYTF. The complete variable domain, with remaining parts taken from reference TRBV2 and TRBJ1-2, reads EPEVTQTPSHQVTQMGQEVILRCVPISNHLYFYWYRQILGQKVEFLVSFYNNEISEKSEIFDDQFSVERPDGSNFTLKIRSTKLEDSAMYFCASKRVQGNGYTFGSGTRLTVV.

V gene TRBV2 combines with J gene TRBJ1-5; 9 bases fit TRBD1. The germline CDR1 and CDR2 sequences are SNHLY and FYNNEI. V shed 6 bases, J shed 2 bases, and the junction held 2 bases outside the gene matches. The CDR3 consists of 14 residues. Written as DNA, the CDR3 is TGTGCCAGCAGAGGGACAGGGCGCAATCAGCCCCAGCATTTT. Its protein product is CASRGTGRNQPQHF.

The rearrangement joins TRBV4-1 to TRBJ2-5, with 8 bases aligning to TRBD1. The CDR3 covers 15 residues. J lost 3 bases, V lost 1 base, and 4 bases had no gene match. CDR1 is MGHRA and CDR2 is YSYEKL in the germline V gene. The CDR3 reads CASSQVGQGEETQYF. CDR3 DNA sequence: TGCGCCAGCAGCCAAGTAGGACAGGGAGAAGAGACCCAGTACTTC.

The J gene is TRBJ2-1, the V gene TRBV19, with TRBD1 as a possible D gene (6 bases). The CDR3 sequence is 14 residues long. Germline loops: CDR1 LNHDA, CDR2 SQIVND (reference sequence). Trimming took off 8 bases at V and 0 bases at J, with 11 bases between the two ends. The CDR3 is CASRQDSSYNEQFF. DNA for the CDR3: TGTGCCAGTCGACAGGATAGCTCCTACAATGAGCAGTTCTTC.

The V call is TRBV5-1, the J call TRBJ2-1, with 8 bases fitting TRBD2. Germline V gene sequence: CDR1 SGHRS, CDR2 YFSETQ. The CDR3 sequence is 15 residues long. Losses at the gene ends were 4 bases for V and 2 bases for J; bases not matched to a gene: 5. The chain's CDR3 is CASSKTGGPYNEQFF. CDR3 nucleotides: TGCGCCAGCAGCAAAACGGGAGGGCCCTACAATGAGCAGTTCTTC.

V usage is TRBV19 and J usage is TRBJ1-1, with TRBD1 matching 7 bases. This CDR3 comprises 13 residues. V trimming: 6 bases; J trimming: 5 bases; junction bases outside the gene matches: 6. Per germline, CDR1 LNHDA and CDR2 SQIVND (reference sequence). The CDR3 is CASRKGARTEAFF. In DNA, the CDR3 is TGTGCCAGTAGAAAGGGGGCGCGTACTGAAGCTTTCTTT.

The chain has TRBV9 and TRBJ2-5; 11 bases fit TRBD2. CDR3 length: 17 residues. V lost 4 bases to trimming and J lost 1 base; unmatched junction nucleotides: 9. Per the germline V gene, CDR1 is SGDLS and CDR2 is YYNGEE. In nucleotides, the CDR3 is TGTGCCAGCAGCAACCTAGCGGGAGGAAACTTCCAAGAGACCCAGTACTTC. Its translation: CASSNLAGGNFQETQYF.

V gene TRBV3-1 (or the pseudogene TRBV3-2) combines with J gene TRBJ1-2, with D perhaps TRBD1 (5 bases). V was cut by 2 bases and J by 3 bases, with 7 bases left in between. CDR1 LGHDT and CDR2 YNNKEL come from the germline V gene (reference sequence). The CDR3 extends over 13 amino acids. The CDR3, as DNA: TGTGCCAGCAGCCAAAGGACACACTATGGCTACACCTTC. Protein: CASSQRTHYGYTF.

The chain carries TRBV6-5 and TRBJ2-7, with a possible D match to TRBD1 (7 bases). V dropped 5 bases and J dropped 2 bases, with 13 bases sitting between them. There are 14 residues in the CDR3. The V gene's germline CDR1 is MNHEY and CDR2 SVGAGI. For the CDR3, the DNA is TGTGCCAGCAGTACGGGGGACAGAGCCTACGAGCAGTACTTC. Protein product: CASSTGDRAYEQYF.

This clone was counted a single time. The chain couples TRBV5-6 to TRBJ2-2; D is ambiguous. The germline V gene has CDR1 SGHDT and CDR2 YYEEEE. V shed 1 base and J shed 7 bases, with 14 bases lying between them. There are 15 residues in the CDR3. Written as DNA, the CDR3 is TGTGCCAGCAGCTTGTGGCGGAAATCGGGCGGGGAGCTGTTTTTT. Translated, it gives CASSLWRKSGGELFF. Full variable domain (outside the CDR3, taken from reference TRBV5-6 and TRBJ2-2): DAGVTQSPTHLIKTRGQQVTLRCSPKSGHDTVSWYQQALGQGPQFIFQYYEEEERQRGNFPDRFSGHQFPNYSSELNVNALLLGDSALYLCASSLWRKSGGELFFGEGSRLTVL.

A few counts support this clone. J is TRBJ1-1 and V is TRBV5-1; no firm D call. This CDR3 region has 14 residues. Per germline, CDR1 SGHRS and CDR2 YFSETQ. V was shortened by 3 bases and J by 0 bases, with 9 bases between the two germline ends. CDR3 DNA sequence: TGCGCCAGCAGCTCCCACACGCTGAACACTGAAGCTTTCTTT. Its protein product is CASSSHTLNTEAFF. Variable domain in full (rest from reference TRBV5-1 and TRBJ1-1): KAGVTQTPRYLIKTRGQQVTLSCSPISGHRSVSWYQQTPGQGLQFLFEYFSETQRNKGNFPGRFSGRQFSNSRSEMNVSTLELGDSALYLCASSSHTLNTEAFFGQGTRLTVV.

The chain employs TRBV6-5 and TRBJ2-7, with TRBD1 matching 8 bases. CDR1 is MNHEY, CDR2 SVGAGI, per germline. The CDR3 is 13 residues long. V gave up 8 bases and J gave up 6 bases; unmatched junction bases: 9. Here the CDR3 DNA reads TGTGCCAGCGCCGGGACAGGTTCACGCGAGCAGTACTTC. It translates to CASAGTGSREQYF.

This chain connects TRBV3-1 (or the pseudogene TRBV3-2) to TRBJ2-4; D ambiguous. Trimming shortened V by 1 base and J by 5 bases, and 6 bases separated the two germline ends. There are 13 residues in the CDR3. CDR1 is LGHDT and CDR2 is YNNKEL in the germline V gene (reference sequence). CDR3 region: CASSQVPENIQYF. The CDR3 DNA reads as TGTGCCAGCAGCCAAGTGCCGGAAAACATTCAGTACTTC.

The V and J genes are TRBV30 and TRBJ1-6; D is unresolved. The V gene lost 2 bases and the J gene lost 10 bases, with 15 bases spanning the gap. The length of the CDR3 is 14 residues. Germline V gene lookup returns CDR1 GTSNPN and CDR2 SVGIG (reference sequence). As DNA, the CDR3 is TGTGCCTGGAGTCCCCTAACGGGGAACTCACCCCTCCACTTT. Protein sequence: CAWSPLTGNSPLHF.

The chain employs TRBV5-4 and TRBJ2-5, with 10 bases that match TRBD1. Germline assignment: CDR1 SGHNT and CDR2 YYREEE (reference sequence). V lost 5 bases to trimming and J lost 6 bases; unmatched junction nucleotides: 10. This CDR3 region has 15 residues. CDR3 bases: TGTGCCAGCAGTTCGGGACAGGGGAGTATGAAGACCCAGTACTTC. It translates to CASSSGQGSMKTQYF. The full variable domain, completed using reference TRBV5-4 and TRBJ2-5, is ETGVTQSPTHLIKTRGQQVTLRCSSQSGHNTVSWYQQALGQGPQFIFQYYREEENGRGNFPPRFSGLQFPNYSSELNVNALELDDSALYLCASSSGQGSMKTQYFGPGTRLLVL.

The chain uses TRBV6-4 and TRBJ2-1; 7 bases line up with TRBD2. The CDR3 spans 16 residues. With V trimmed by 0 bases and J by 4 bases, 6 bases remained unmatched. Germline V gene lookup returns CDR1 MRHNA and CDR2 SNTAGT. Here the CDR3 DNA reads TGTGCCAGCAGTGACTCTAGCGGGTGGGGTTACAATGAGCAGTTCTTC. It specifies CASSDSSGWGYNEQFF.

This clone was seen more than once but under ten times. The genes are TRBV14 and TRBJ1-2, with 11 bases fitting TRBD1. The CDR3 totals 16 residues. Germline CDR1 and CDR2: SGHDN and FVKESK. The trim removed 1 base at V and 4 bases at J, leaving 5 bases unmatched. CDR3 region: CASSQVRTGGSYGYTF. CDR3 sequence (DNA): TGTGCCAGCAGCCAAGTCCGGACAGGGGGCAGCTATGGCTACACCTTC.

V gene TRBV2 combines with J gene TRBJ1-1, with D hard to call. This CDR3 contains 14 residues. Looked up from germline, CDR1 is SNHLY and CDR2 is FYNNEI. Trimming took off 3 bases at V and 7 bases at J, with 15 bases between the two ends. The CDR3 DNA reads as TGTGCCAGCAGTGAGCTAGGCGGGGTCGGTGAAGCTTTCTTT. As protein: CASSELGGVGEAFF.

CDR3 bases: TGTGCCAGCAGTAAACAGGGGACTCGGCGGGAGACCCAGTACTTC. It translates to CASSKQGTRRETQYF. This chain joins TRBV6-5 and TRBJ2-5, with a possible D match to TRBD1 (7 bases). With 5 bases removed from V and 5 bases from J, the gap between germline ends came to 18 bases. CDR1 is MNHEY and CDR2 is SVGAGI in the germline V gene. This CDR3 has 15 residues.

V is TRBV5-1 and J is TRBJ1-1, with D perhaps TRBD1 (6 bases). V lost 1 base to trimming and J lost 7 bases, with 14 bases between them. CDR3 length: 14 residues. Germline CDR1 SGHRS, CDR2 YFSETQ. The CDR3 spells CASSLTGYGGEAFF. CDR3 coding DNA: TGCGCCAGCAGCTTGACAGGGTACGGTGGTGAAGCTTTCTTT.

The chain joins TRBV19 to TRBJ1-3; 8 bases line up with TRBD1. Germline CDR1 and CDR2: LNHDA and SQIVND (reference sequence). The V gene end was trimmed by 5 bases and the J gene end by 0 bases; junction bases not matched to a gene: 6. This CDR3 is built from 16 residues. Written as DNA, the CDR3 is TGTGCCAGTAGTCCACGGACAGGGCCCTCTGGAAACACCATATATTTT. Amino acid sequence: CASSPRTGPSGNTIYF.

The V call is TRBV3-1 (or the pseudogene TRBV3-2), the J call TRBJ2-7; D remains unclear. Germline CDR1 reads LGHDT; CDR2 reads YNNKEL (reference sequence). CDR3 size: 15 residues. The ends were cut back, 4 bases at V and 0 bases at J, with 13 bases in the middle. The CDR3 DNA sequence: TGTGCCAGCAGCCCCACCATCCTTAGCTCCTACGAGCAGTACTTC. Translation gives CASSPTILSSYEQYF.

The rearrangement joins TRBV5-4 to TRBJ1-2; 9 nucleotides line up with TRBD1. This CDR3 has 18 residues. V lost 4 bases, J lost 4 bases, and 17 bases stayed unmatched. Looked up from germline, CDR1 is SGHNT and CDR2 is YYREEE (reference sequence). Here the CDR3 reads CASSLPGTGQRLPYGYTF. DNA of the CDR3: TGTGCCAGCAGCCTCCCTGGGACAGGGCAAAGGCTTCCCTATGGCTACACCTTC.

This chain connects TRBV5-6 to TRBJ2-3; D might be TRBD2 (5 bases). Germline CDR1 reads SGHDT; CDR2 reads YYEEEE. This CDR3 comprises 16 residues. V lost 2 bases, J lost 2 bases, and 15 bases lay in between. The CDR3 DNA reads TGTGCCAGCAGCTTCGTGGGAGAGGCCCCCACAGATACGCAGTATTTT. Translating gives CASSFVGEAPTDTQYF.

V and J are TRBV19 and TRBJ2-7; possible D gene TRBD2, 6 bases. V was cut by 5 bases and J by 0 bases, with 11 bases left in between. The CDR3 contains 14 residues. Germline CDR1 LNHDA, CDR2 SQIVND (reference sequence). CDR3 nucleotides: TGTGCCAGTAGTCAGCGCGGGGCCTCCTACGAGCAGTACTTC. It codes for CASSQRGASYEQYF.

This sequence joins TRBV5-1 and TRBJ1-2; tentatively, D is TRBD1 (5 bases). Germline V gives CDR1 SGHRS, CDR2 YFSETQ. The ends were cut back, 0 bases at V and 4 bases at J, with 13 bases in the middle. There are 15 residues in the CDR3. For the CDR3, the DNA is TGCGCCAGCAGCTTGGCCGTGGGGCACGGCTATGGCTACACCTTC. As protein: CASSLAVGHGYGYTF.